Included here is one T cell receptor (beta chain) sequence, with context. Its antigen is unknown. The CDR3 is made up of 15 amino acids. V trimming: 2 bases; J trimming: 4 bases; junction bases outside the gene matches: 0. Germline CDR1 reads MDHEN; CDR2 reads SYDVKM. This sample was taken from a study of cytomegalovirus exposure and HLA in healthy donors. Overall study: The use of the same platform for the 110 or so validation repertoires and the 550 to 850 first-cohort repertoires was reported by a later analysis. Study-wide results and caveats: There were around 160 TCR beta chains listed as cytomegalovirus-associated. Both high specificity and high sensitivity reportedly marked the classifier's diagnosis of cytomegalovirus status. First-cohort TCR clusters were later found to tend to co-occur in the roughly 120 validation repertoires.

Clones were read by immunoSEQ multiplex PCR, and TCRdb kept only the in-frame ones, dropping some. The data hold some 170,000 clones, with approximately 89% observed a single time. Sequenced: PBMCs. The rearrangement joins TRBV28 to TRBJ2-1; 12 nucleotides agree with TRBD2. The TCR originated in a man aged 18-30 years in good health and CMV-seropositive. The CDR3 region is CASSLLAGGYNEQFF. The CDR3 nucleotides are TGTGCCAGCAGTTTACTAGCGGGAGGGTACAATGAGCAGTTCTTC.